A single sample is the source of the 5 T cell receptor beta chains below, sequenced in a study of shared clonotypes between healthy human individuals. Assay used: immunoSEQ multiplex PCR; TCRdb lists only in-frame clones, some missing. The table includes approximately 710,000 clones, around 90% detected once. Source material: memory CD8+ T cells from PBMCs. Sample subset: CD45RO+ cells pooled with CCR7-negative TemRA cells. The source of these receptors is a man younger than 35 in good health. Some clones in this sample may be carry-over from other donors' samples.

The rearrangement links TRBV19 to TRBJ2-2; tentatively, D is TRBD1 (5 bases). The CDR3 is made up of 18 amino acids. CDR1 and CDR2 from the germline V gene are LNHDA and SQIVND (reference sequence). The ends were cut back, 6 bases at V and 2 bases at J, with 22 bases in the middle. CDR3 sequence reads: CASSTRQGGFYNTGELFF. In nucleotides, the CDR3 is TGTGCCAGTAGCACCAGGCAGGGTGGATTCTACAACACCGGGGAGCTGTTTTTT.

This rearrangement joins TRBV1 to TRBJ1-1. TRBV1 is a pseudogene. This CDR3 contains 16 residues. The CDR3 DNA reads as TGCACCAGCAGCCTGGCCCCCGGACGCAGAGACACTGAAGCTTTCTTT. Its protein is CTSSLAPGRRDTEAFF.

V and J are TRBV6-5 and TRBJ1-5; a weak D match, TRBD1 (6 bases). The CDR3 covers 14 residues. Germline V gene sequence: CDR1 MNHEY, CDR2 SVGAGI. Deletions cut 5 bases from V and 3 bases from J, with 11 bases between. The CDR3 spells CASSEGQLNQPQHF. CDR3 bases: TGTGCCAGCAGTGAGGGACAACTCAATCAGCCCCAGCATTTT.

The CDR3 DNA follows: TGTGCCAGCAGCTTAGCGGGGGACAGTATCAGCACTGAAGCTTTCTTT. Amino acid sequence: CASSLAGDSISTEAFF. The chain uses TRBV7-9 and TRBJ1-1, with TRBD1 matching 7 bases. V lost 0 bases and J lost 4; bases outside the gene matches: 8. Germline V gene data show CDR1 as SEHNR and CDR2 as FQNEAQ (reference sequence). The CDR3 totals 16 residues.

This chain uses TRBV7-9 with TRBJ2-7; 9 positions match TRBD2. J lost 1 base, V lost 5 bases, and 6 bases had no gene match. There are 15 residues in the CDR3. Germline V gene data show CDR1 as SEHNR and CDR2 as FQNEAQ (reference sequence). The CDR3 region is CASSPPLAGSYEQYF. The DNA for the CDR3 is TGTGCCAGCAGCCCACCCCTAGCGGGATCCTACGAGCAGTACTTC.